This entry concerns a single TCR beta chain. These data come from a study of sequential checkpoint blockade in melanoma. At the level of the study: First-line arms were nivolumab then ipilimumab, or the reverse, randomized 1:1. Maintenance nivolumab came after either treatment sequence.

The treatment: randomized to nivolumab then ipilimumab (arm A) or the reverse (arm B). Patients had received no earlier DNA-damaging chemotherapy. Sorted cells were live CD3+CD8+, lacking CD19 and CD56, from PBMCs. The repertoire was sequenced with immunoSEQ multiplex PCR; TCRdb's copy has only in-frame clones and lacks some. The sample contains around 9,100 clones, roughly 78% of which appear only once. This specimen consisted of CD8+ T cells sorted from blood (inferred from file names), obtained from a patient given nivolumab and ipilimumab in sequence. This receptor was identified in a human donor with melanoma.

CDR3 bases: TGCGCCAGCAGCCGATCCTGGGGCAACGAGCAGTACTTC. Translation: CASSRSWGNEQYF. V gene TRBV4-3 combines with J gene TRBJ2-7; possibly TRBD1 for D (5 bases). This CDR3 is built from 13 residues. The V and J ends lost 4 bases and 5 bases respectively, with 12 bases between them. Per the germline V gene, CDR1 is LGHNA and CDR2 is YSLEER.